These 5 T cell receptor beta chains were sequenced from one sample in a study of sequential checkpoint blockade in melanoma. Sequencing used immunoSEQ multiplex PCR; TCRdb keeps in-frame clones, though not all of them. This sample has 18,000 or so clones, with about two thirds found just once. Treatment given: randomized to nivolumab then ipilimumab (arm A) or the reverse (arm B). The input for sequencing was CD8+ T cells sorted from blood (inferred from file names), taken from a patient given nivolumab and ipilimumab in sequence. These TCRs come from a human donor with melanoma.

The genes are TRBV28 and TRBJ2-7; 10 nucleotides align to TRBD1. The V and J ends lost 5 bases and 2 bases, in that order; junction bases with no gene match: 9. The CDR3 is 16 residues long. The germline gives CDR1 MDHEN, CDR2 SYDVKM. The CDR3 sequence is CASSLSPGQGAYEQYF. In DNA, the CDR3 is TGTGCCAGCAGTCTTTCCCCCGGACAGGGGGCCTACGAGCAGTACTTC.

The chain carries TRBV7-9 and TRBJ2-3, with D perhaps matching TRBD2 (6 bases). There are 14 residues in the CDR3. Trimming shortened V by 3 bases and J by 4 bases, and 11 bases separated the two germline ends. The germline gives CDR1 SEHNR, CDR2 FQNEAQ (reference sequence). The CDR3 nucleotides are TGTGCCAGCAGCTTTAACGAGCGGGCAGATACGCAGTATTTT. This gives the protein CASSFNERADTQYF.

The sample holds a few counts of this clone. The gene calls are TRBV18 and TRBJ1-1; D is unresolved. Between the trimmed V and J ends, which lost 3 bases and 0 bases, there was a span of 8 bases. There are 14 residues in the CDR3. Per the germline V gene, CDR1 is KGHSH and CDR2 is LQKENI. CDR3 coding DNA: TGTGCCAGCTCACCGTCGGGGTTGAACACTGAAGCTTTCTTT. Its protein is CASSPSGLNTEAFF.

This clone is medium-sized within its sample. This chain's CDR3 is CASSVLGGTDYNEQFF. The CDR3 region has the DNA TGTGCCAGCAGCGTCCTCGGGGGGACCGATTACAATGAGCAGTTCTTC. This rearrangement joins TRBV9 to TRBJ2-1; 7 bases line up with TRBD2. CDR1 and CDR2 from the germline V gene are SGDLS and YYNGEE. V was pared by 2 bases and J by 4 bases, with 9 bases of the junction left unmatched. This CDR3 is built from 16 residues.

This clone was seen more than once but under ten times. The chain uses TRBV7-2 and TRBJ1-1; TRBD1 matches at 8 bases. This CDR3 is 14 amino acids long. Losses at the gene ends were 5 bases for V and 1 base for J; bases not matched to a gene: 3. Germline assignment: CDR1 SGHTA and CDR2 FQGNSA. CDR3 DNA: TGTGCCAGCAGCCCGACAGGGGCGAACACTGAAGCTTTCTTT. Its translation is CASSPTGANTEAFF.